The next 17 T cell receptor beta chains were all read from a single sample in a study of cytomegalovirus exposure and HLA in healthy donors. The repertoire was sequenced with immunoSEQ multiplex PCR; TCRdb's copy has only in-frame clones and lacks some. This sample has tens of thousands of clones, with 84% found just once. Sequences were obtained from PBMCs. The receptors originated from a woman between 18 and 30 years old in good health and CMV-seropositive.

The chain is built from TRBV7-2 and TRBJ2-1; 7 nucleotides agree with TRBD2. The length of the CDR3 is 16 residues. After removal of 1 base from V and 4 bases from J, the junction contained 7 bases not matched to a gene. The germline V gene encodes CDR1 SGHTA and CDR2 FQGNSA. As DNA, the CDR3 is TGTGCCAGCAGCTTAGGCCGGGGGAGGGGTTACAATGAGCAGTTCTTC. Encoded protein: CASSLGRGRGYNEQFF.

The gene calls are TRBV7-8 and TRBJ2-7; the match to TRBD1 covers 10 bases. Germline lookup yields CDR1 SGHVS and CDR2 FQNEAQ. This CDR3 comprises 15 residues. Losses at the gene ends were 1 base for V and 3 bases for J; bases not matched to a gene: 3. Here the CDR3 DNA reads TGTGCCAGCAGCTTAGGAGACAGGGGGCGCTACGAGCAGTACTTC. The encoded protein is CASSLGDRGRYEQYF.

The chain joins TRBV19 to TRBJ2-1; TRBD1 aligns across 8 bases. Germline V gene sequence: CDR1 LNHDA, CDR2 SQIVND (reference sequence). The CDR3 extends over 15 amino acids. V was clipped by 3 bases and J by 5 bases; unmatched bases: 6. CDR3 bases: TGTGCCAGTAGTATGCCCCAGGGGGCGAACAATGAGCAGTTCTTC. It specifies CASSMPQGANNEQFF.

The chain uses TRBV5-1 and TRBJ1-3, with 8 bases that match TRBD1. The CDR3 loop spans 17 amino acids. Germline V lookup: CDR1 SGHRS, CDR2 YFSETQ. V was pared by 6 bases and J by 0 bases, with 11 bases of the junction left unmatched. CDR3 sequence reads: CASTLAPQGDSGNTIYF. CDR3 nucleotides: TGCGCCAGCACCCTCGCCCCACAGGGGGACTCTGGAAACACCATATATTTT.

This clone was seen only once. The chain uses TRBV7-9 and TRBJ1-1; a possible D gene is TRBD1 (6 bases). Germline loops: CDR1 SEHNR, CDR2 FQNEAQ (reference sequence). The CDR3 spans 12 residues. V was shortened by 8 bases and J by 2 bases, with 9 bases between the two germline ends. The CDR3 DNA follows: TGTGCCAGCCGCAGGGGCAACACTGAAGCTTTCTTT. It yields the protein CASRRGNTEAFF.

In this sample, this clone turned up once. The chain recombines TRBV2 with TRBJ2-3; D perhaps matches TRBD2 (5 bases). The CDR3 has 19 residues. V lost 8 bases, J lost 4 bases, and 31 bases lay in between. Germline V CDR1 and CDR2: SNHLY, FYNNEI. CDR3 DNA sequence: TGTGCCAGCGTCCCCCCCGGGCTTGGAGGCTGGAAGTCTTCAGATACGCAGTATTTT. Translated, it gives CASVPPGLGGWKSSDTQYF.

The count of this clone is one. The chain carries TRBV7-9 and TRBJ1-1, with 9 bases that match TRBD1. The CDR3 has 16 residues. Germline V lookup: CDR1 SEHNR, CDR2 FQNEAQ (reference sequence). The ends lost 5 bases at V and 10 bases at J; junction bases unmatched: 17. Written as DNA, the CDR3 is TGTGCCAGCAGCGCCATAACAGGGGGCTATAACAGTGGAGCTTTCTTT. The encoded protein is CASSAITGGYNSGAFF.

The chain employs TRBV7-9 and TRBJ2-3, with D maybe TRBD2 (7 bases). This CDR3 spans 15 amino acids. V was clipped by 3 bases and J by 2 bases, with 12 bases between them. In germline, CDR1 is SEHNR, CDR2 FQNEAQ (reference sequence). The CDR3 is CASSFQGGDTDTQYF. CDR3 coding DNA: TGTGCCAGCAGCTTTCAAGGGGGGGACACAGATACGCAGTATTTT.

In this sample, this clone turned up a few times. The V and J genes are TRBV30 and TRBJ1-2; 7 bases line up with TRBD1. The V gene end was trimmed by 2 bases and the J gene end by 6 bases; junction bases not matched to a gene: 3. CDR1 is GTSNPN, CDR2 SVGIG, per germline (reference sequence). The CDR3 is 12 amino acids. CDR3 coding DNA: TGTGCCTGGAGTTTGACAGGGAATGGCTACACCTTC. Translated: CAWSLTGNGYTF.

The rearrangement joins TRBV30 to TRBJ2-7, with 8 bases that match TRBD1. Germline assignment: CDR1 GTSNPN and CDR2 SVGIG (reference sequence). This CDR3 contains 13 residues. The V gene end was trimmed by 0 bases and the J gene end by 4 bases; junction bases not matched to a gene: 2. CDR3 nucleotides: TGTGCCTGGAGTGTACAGGGGGGTTACGAGCAGTACTTC. It is translated as CAWSVQGGYEQYF.

J is TRBJ1-6 and V is TRBV5-5, with D tentatively TRBD1 (6 bases). The V and J ends lost 0 bases and 8 bases respectively, with 12 bases between them. CDR3 length: 15 amino acids. Germline CDR1 and CDR2: SGHKS and YYEKEE (reference sequence). Here the CDR3 DNA reads TGTGCCAGCAGCTTGGGGACAGTCCCCTATTCACCCCTCCACTTT. This sequence encodes CASSLGTVPYSPLHF.

The chain joins TRBV4-3 to TRBJ1-5, with a weak D call TRBD1 (6 bases). Germline-derived CDR1 and CDR2 are LGHNA and YSLEER. This CDR3 comprises 14 residues. The V and J ends lost 0 bases and 4 bases respectively, with 7 bases between them. The CDR3 DNA reads TGCGCCAGCAGCCAAGAGACAGGTAATCAGCCCCAGCATTTT. It specifies CASSQETGNQPQHF.

The V gene is TRBV19, the J gene TRBJ2-7; TRBD1 aligns across 8 bases. Trimming cost V 5 bases and J 7 bases; bases outside gene matches: 10. Germline-derived CDR1 and CDR2 are LNHDA and SQIVND (reference sequence). The CDR3 covers 14 residues. The CDR3 sequence: CASSLGQGWDEQYF. As DNA, the CDR3 is TGTGCCAGTAGTCTCGGACAGGGATGGGATGAGCAGTACTTC.

The chain joins TRBV2 to TRBJ1-2, with D perhaps TRBD1 (5 bases). The CDR3 runs 14 residues. Germline V gene sequence: CDR1 SNHLY, CDR2 FYNNEI. The V and J ends lost 7 bases and 7 bases respectively, with 19 bases between them. CDR3 nucleotide sequence: TGTGCCAGCACCTCCATTGGGGCCGAGACTGGCTACACCTTC. It is translated as CASTSIGAETGYTF.

This clone has a handful of counts. The V and J genes are TRBV6-6 and TRBJ2-7, with 7 bases matching TRBD1. V shed 2 bases, J shed 3 bases, and the junction held 7 bases outside the gene matches. Germline loops: CDR1 MNHNY, CDR2 SVGAGI (reference sequence). The CDR3 is 15 amino acids. The CDR3: CASSYGDSLGYEQYF. CDR3 DNA sequence: TGTGCCAGCAGTTACGGGGACAGTCTTGGCTACGAGCAGTACTTC.

CDR3 sequence reads: CASSESGGTEAFF. The CDR3 nucleotides read TGCGCCAGCAGTGAGTCAGGAGGCACTGAAGCTTTCTTT. The chain employs TRBV10-1 and TRBJ1-1; D is ambiguous. The ends were cut back, 0 bases at V and 4 bases at J, with 6 bases in the middle. The CDR3 totals 13 residues. The V gene's germline CDR1 is WNHNN and CDR2 SYGVQD (reference sequence).

The genes are TRBV18 and TRBJ1-1, with a tentative D call TRBD1 (5 bases). The CDR3 totals 11 residues. Germline lookup yields CDR1 KGHSH and CDR2 LQKENI. V was trimmed by 3 bases and J by 11 bases, leaving 10 bases between them. Here the CDR3 DNA reads TGTGCCAGCTCACCGTCGGGGGTGGCTTTCTTT. This sequence encodes CASSPSGVAFF.